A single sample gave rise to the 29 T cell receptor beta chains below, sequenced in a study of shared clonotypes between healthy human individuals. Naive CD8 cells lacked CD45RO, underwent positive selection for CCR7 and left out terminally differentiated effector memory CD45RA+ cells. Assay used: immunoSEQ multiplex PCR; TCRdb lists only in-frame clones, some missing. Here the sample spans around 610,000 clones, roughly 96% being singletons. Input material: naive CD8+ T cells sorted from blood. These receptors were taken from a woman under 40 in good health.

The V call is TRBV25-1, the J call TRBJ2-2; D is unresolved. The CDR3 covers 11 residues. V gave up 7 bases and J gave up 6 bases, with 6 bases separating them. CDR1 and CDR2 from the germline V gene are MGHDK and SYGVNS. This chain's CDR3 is CASTGAGELFF. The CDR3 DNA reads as TGTGCCAGCACTGGGGCCGGGGAGCTGTTTTTT.

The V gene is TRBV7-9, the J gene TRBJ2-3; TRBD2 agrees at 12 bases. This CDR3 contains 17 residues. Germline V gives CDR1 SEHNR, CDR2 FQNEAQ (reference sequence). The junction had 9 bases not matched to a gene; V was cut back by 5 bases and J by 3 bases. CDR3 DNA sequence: TGTGCCAGCAGCGAAAGACTAGCGGGAGAGGTAACAGATACGCAGTATTTT. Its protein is CASSERLAGEVTDTQYF.

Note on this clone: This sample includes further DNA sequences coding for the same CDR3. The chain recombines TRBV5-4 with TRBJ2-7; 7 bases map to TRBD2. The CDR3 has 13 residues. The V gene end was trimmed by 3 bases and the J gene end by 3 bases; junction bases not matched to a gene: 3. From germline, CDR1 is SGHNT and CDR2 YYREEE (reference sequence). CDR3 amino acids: CASSSGLGYEQYF. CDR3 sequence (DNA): TGTGCCAGCAGCTCAGGACTAGGCTACGAGCAGTACTTC.

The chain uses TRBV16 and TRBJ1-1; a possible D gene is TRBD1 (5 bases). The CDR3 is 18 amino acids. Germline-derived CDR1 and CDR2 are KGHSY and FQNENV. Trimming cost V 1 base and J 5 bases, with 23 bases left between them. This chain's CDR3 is CASSQLSRDAPAGTEAFF. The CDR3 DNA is TGTGCCAGCAGCCAATTATCCCGAGACGCCCCCGCAGGGACTGAAGCTTTCTTT. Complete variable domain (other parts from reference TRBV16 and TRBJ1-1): GEEVAQTPKHLVRGEGQKAKLYCAPIKGHSYVFWYQQVLKNEFKFLISFQNENVFDETGMPKERFSAKCLPNSPCSLEIQATKLEDSAVYFCASSQLSRDAPAGTEAFFGQGTRLTVV.

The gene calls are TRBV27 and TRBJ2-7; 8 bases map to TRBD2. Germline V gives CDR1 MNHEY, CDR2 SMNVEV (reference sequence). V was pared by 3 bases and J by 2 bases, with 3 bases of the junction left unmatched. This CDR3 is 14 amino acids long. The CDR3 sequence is CASSFIAGPYEQYF. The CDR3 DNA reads TGTGCCAGCAGTTTCATAGCGGGACCCTACGAGCAGTACTTC.

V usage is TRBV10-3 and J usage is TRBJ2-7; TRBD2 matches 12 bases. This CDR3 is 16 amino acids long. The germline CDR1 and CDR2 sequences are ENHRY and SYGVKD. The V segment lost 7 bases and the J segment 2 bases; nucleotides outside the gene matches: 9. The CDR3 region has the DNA TGTGCCATCACCGATCCCGGACTAGCGGGAACCTACGAGCAGTACTTC. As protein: CAITDPGLAGTYEQYF.

CDR3 sequence reads: CAWSVGFPNYGYTF. CDR3 nucleotide sequence: TGTGCCTGGAGTGTGGGCTTCCCGAACTATGGCTACACCTTC. The chain has TRBV30 and TRBJ1-2, with unresolved D. The CDR3 is made up of 14 amino acids. Between the trimmed V and J ends, which lost 0 bases and 2 bases, there was a span of 10 bases. CDR1 is GTSNPN and CDR2 is SVGIG in the germline V gene (reference sequence).

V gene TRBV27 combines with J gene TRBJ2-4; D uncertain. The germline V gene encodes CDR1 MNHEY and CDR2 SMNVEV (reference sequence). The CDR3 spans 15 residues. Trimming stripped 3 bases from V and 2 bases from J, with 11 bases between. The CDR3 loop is CASSLAALPKNIQYF. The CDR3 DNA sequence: TGTGCCAGCAGTTTGGCTGCTCTACCCAAAAACATTCAGTACTTC.

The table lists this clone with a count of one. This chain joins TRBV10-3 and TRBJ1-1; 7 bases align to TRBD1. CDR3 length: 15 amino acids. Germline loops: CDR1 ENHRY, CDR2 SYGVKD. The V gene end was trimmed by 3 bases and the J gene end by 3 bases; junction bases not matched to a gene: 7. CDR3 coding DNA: TGTGCCATCAGTGACGGGACAGAAAGATACACTGAAGCTTTCTTT. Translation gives CAISDGTERYTEAFF.

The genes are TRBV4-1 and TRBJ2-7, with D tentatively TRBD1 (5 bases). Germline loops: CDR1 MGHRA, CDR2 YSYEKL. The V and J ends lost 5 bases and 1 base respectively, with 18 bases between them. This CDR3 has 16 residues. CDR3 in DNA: TGCGCCAGCAGCTTAGACAGCCCGGGTTTGTCCTACGAGCAGTACTTC. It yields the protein CASSLDSPGLSYEQYF.

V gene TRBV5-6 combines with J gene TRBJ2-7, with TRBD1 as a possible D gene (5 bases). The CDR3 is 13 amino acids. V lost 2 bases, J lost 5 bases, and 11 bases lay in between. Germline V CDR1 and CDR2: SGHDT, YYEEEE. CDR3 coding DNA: TGTGCCAGCAGCTTATCCGTGGGGCACGAGCAGTACTTC. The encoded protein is CASSLSVGHEQYF.

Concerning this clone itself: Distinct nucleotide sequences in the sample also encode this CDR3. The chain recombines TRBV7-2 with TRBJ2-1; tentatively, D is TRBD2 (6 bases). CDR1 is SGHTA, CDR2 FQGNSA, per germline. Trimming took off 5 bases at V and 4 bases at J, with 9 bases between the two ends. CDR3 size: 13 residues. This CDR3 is CASSLGLYNEQFF. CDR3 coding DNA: TGTGCCAGCAGCCTGGGACTTTACAATGAGCAGTTCTTC.

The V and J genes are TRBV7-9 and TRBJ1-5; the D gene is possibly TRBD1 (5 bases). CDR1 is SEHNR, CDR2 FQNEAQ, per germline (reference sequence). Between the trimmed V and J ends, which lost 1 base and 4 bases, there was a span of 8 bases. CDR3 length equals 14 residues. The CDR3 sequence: CASSLGEGNQPQHF. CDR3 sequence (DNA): TGTGCCAGCAGCTTAGGGGAGGGGAATCAGCCCCAGCATTTT.

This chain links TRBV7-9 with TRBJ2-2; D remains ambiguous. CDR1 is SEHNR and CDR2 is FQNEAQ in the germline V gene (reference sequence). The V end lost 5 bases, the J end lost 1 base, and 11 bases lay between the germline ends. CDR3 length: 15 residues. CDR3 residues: CASSGVWGNTGELFF. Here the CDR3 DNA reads TGTGCCAGCAGCGGCGTATGGGGGAACACCGGGGAGCTGTTTTTT.

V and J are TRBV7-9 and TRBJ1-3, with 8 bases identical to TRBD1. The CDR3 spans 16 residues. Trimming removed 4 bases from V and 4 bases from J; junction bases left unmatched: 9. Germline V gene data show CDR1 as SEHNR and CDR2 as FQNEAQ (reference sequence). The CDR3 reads CASSSVDRAQGNTIYF. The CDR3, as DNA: TGTGCCAGCAGCTCCGTGGACAGGGCGCAGGGAAACACCATATATTTT.

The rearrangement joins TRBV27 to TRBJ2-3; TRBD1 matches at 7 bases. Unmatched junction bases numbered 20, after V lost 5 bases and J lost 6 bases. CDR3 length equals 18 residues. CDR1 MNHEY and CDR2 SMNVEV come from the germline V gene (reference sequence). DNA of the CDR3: TGTGCCAGCAGTGGTCTTGGAATGACAGGGCTATCTTTGGATACGCAGTATTTT. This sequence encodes CASSGLGMTGLSLDTQYF.

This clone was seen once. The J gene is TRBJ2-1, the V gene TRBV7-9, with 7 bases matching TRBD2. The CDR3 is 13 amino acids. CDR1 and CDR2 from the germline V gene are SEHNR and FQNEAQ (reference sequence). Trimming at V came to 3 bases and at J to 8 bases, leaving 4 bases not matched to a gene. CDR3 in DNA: TGTGCCAGCAGCTTGGGTCGGGGGGATGAGCAGTTCTTC. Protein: CASSLGRGDEQFF.

CDR3 nucleotide sequence: TGTGCCAGCAGTTTGTCCTACACTTCAGATACGCAGTATTTT. As protein: CASSLSYTSDTQYF. The V and J genes are TRBV28 and TRBJ2-3; D gene ambiguous. The V end lost 3 bases, the J end lost 4 bases, and 11 bases lay between the germline ends. Germline lookup yields CDR1 MDHEN and CDR2 SYDVKM. The CDR3 covers 14 residues.

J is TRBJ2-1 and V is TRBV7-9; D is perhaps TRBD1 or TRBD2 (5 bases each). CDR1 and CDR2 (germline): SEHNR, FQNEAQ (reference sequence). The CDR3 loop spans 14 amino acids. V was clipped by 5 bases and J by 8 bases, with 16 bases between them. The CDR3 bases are TGTGCCAGCAGCCTCCGGGACGGCCCGGATGAGCAGTTCTTC. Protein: CASSLRDGPDEQFF.

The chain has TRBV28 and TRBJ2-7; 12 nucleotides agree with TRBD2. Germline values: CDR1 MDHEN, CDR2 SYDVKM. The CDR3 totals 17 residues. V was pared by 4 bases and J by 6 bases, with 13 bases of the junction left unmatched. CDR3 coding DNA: TGTGCCAGCAGTTCCGAATCAGCTAGCGGGAGGGCCCCCGAGCAGTACTTC. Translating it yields CASSSESASGRAPEQYF.

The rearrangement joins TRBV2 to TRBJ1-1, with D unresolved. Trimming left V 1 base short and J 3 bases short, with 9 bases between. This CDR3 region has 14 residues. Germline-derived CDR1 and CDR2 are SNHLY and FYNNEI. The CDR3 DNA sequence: TGTGCCAGCAGTGAAGTCGGCTTGTACACTGAAGCTTTCTTT. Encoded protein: CASSEVGLYTEAFF.

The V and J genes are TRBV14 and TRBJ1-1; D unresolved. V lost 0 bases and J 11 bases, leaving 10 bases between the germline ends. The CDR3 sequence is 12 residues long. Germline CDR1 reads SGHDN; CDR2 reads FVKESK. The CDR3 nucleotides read TGTGCCAGCAGCCAAGATGGGCCGTGGGCTTTCTTT. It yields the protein CASSQDGPWAFF.

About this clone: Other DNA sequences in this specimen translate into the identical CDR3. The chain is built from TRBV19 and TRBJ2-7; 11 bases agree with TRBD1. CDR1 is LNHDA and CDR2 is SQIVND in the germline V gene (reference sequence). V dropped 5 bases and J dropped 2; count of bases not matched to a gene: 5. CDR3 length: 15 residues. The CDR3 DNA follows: TGTGCCAGTAGTGACGGGACAGGGGGGACCTACGAGCAGTACTTC. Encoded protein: CASSDGTGGTYEQYF.

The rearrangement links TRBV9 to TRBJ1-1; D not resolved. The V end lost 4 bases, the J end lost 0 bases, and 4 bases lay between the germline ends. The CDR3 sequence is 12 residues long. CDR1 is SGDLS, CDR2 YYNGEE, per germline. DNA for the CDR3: TGTGCCAGCAGCCCCCTGAACACTGAAGCTTTCTTT. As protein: CASSPLNTEAFF.

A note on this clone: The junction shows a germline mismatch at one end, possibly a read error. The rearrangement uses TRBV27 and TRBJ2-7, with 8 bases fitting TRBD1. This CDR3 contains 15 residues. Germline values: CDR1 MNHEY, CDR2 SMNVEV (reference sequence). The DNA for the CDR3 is TGTGCCAGCAGTTTTTCAGGGGGCGCCTCCTTCGAGCAGTACTTC. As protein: CASSFSGGASFEQYF.

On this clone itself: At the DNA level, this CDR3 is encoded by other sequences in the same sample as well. The DNA of the CDR3 is TGCGCCAGCAGCTGGACAGGGGGCAACGAGCAGTACTTC. The encoded protein is CASSWTGGNEQYF. The chain combines TRBV5-1 with TRBJ2-7, with TRBD1 matching 11 bases. CDR3 size: 13 residues. Germline V gene sequence: CDR1 SGHRS, CDR2 YFSETQ. Germline trimming cut 3 bases from V and 5 bases from J; bases unmatched to any gene: 1.

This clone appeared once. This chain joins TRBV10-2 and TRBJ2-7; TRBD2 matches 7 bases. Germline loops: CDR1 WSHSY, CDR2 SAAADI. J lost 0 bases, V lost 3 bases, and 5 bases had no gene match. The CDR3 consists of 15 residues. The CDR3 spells CASSELAFSSYEQYF. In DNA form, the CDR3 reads TGCGCCAGCAGTGAACTAGCGTTTAGCTCCTACGAGCAGTACTTC.

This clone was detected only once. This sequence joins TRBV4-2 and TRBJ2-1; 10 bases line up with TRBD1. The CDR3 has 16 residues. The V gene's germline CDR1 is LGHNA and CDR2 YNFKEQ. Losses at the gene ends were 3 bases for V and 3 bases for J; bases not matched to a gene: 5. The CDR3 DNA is TGTGCCAGCAGCCAGACCGGGACAGGGGTCTACAATGAGCAGTTCTTC. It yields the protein CASSQTGTGVYNEQFF.

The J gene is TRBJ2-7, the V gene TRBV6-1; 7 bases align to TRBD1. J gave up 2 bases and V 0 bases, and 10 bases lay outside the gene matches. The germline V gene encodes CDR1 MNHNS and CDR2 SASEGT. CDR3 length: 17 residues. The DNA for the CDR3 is TGTGCCAGCAGTGAAGCGCGTCAGGGACAGCTGGCCTACGAGCAGTACTTC. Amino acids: CASSEARQGQLAYEQYF.